The text below deals with one T cell receptor beta chain. Its antigen is not identified. This sample is drawn from a study of shared clonotypes between healthy human individuals. Repertoires were generated with immunoSEQ multiplex PCR, while TCRdb's copy carries only in-frame clones and drops some. The sample includes about 580,000 clones, 98% of them seen just once. Naive CD8 cells lacked CD45RO and underwent positive selection for CCR7, leaving out terminally differentiated effector memory CD45RA+ cells. Overall study results and limits: Rarefaction gave evidence that sorted-subset sequencing remained incomplete despite large depth.

This CDR3 spans 16 amino acids. Germline V lookup: CDR1 MGHRA, CDR2 YSYEKL. Between the trimmed V and J ends, which lost 1 base and 0 bases, there was a span of 11 bases. This receptor was taken from a young man in good health. The chain uses TRBV4-1 and TRBJ2-3, with TRBD2 as a possible D gene (5 bases). Input material: naive CD8+ T cells sorted from blood. CDR3 DNA: TGCGCCAGCAGCCAAGTTTCTAGCCCTAGCACAGATACGCAGTATTTT. This gives the protein CASSQVSSPSTDTQYF.